These 17 T cell receptor beta chains came from one sample sequenced in a study of neurological immune-mediated disorders. Time point: technical triplicate 2. TCRdb re-derived calls from the 5' RACE reads in MiXCR, one entry per CDR3 protein. The sample has more than 55,000 distinct CDR3 sequences, approximately 25% seen once. Sequencing used PBMCs. The receptors were gathered from a man aged 60 to 75 with HTLV-1-associated myelopathy (HAM/TSP).

This clonotype has at least ten counts. The CDR3 is CASSSHRVNTGELFF. The CDR3 region has the DNA TGTGCCAGCAGCTCCCACAGGGTGAACACCGGGGAGCTGTTTTTT. This chain links TRBV7-9 with TRBJ2-2; tentative D call: TRBD1 (6 bases). Trimming removed 4 bases from V and 1 base from J, with 10 bases in between. CDR1 and CDR2 (germline): SEHNR, FQNEAQ (reference sequence). The CDR3 length is 15 residues.

This clonotype was found many times. V is TRBV20-1 and J is TRBJ2-2; TRBD1 might be the D (6 bases). Germline-derived CDR1 and CDR2 are DFQATT and SNEGSKA (reference sequence). V was trimmed by 0 bases and J by 1 base, leaving 12 bases between them. This CDR3 is built from 16 residues. The CDR3 sequence: CSARDGQPRNTGELFF. The CDR3 coding sequence is TGCAGTGCTAGAGATGGACAGCCTAGGAACACCGGGGAGCTGTTTTTT.

This clonotype has more than one count but fewer than ten. The CDR3 reads CSAGRPGTVSNQPQHF. CDR3 coding DNA: TGCAGTGCTGGACGCCCGGGGACAGTAAGCAATCAGCCCCAGCATTTT. The chain joins TRBV20-1 to TRBJ1-5, with 7 bases aligning to TRBD1. Per the germline V gene, CDR1 is DFQATT and CDR2 is SNEGSKA (reference sequence). The V and J ends lost 5 bases and 1 base, in that order; junction bases with no gene match: 11. CDR3 size: 16 residues.

This clonotype was seen ten or more times. The V gene is TRBV5-1, the J gene TRBJ1-1, with 9 positions matching TRBD1. Germline V gene lookup returns CDR1 SGHRS and CDR2 YFSETQ. After removal of 4 bases from V and 4 bases from J, the junction contained 5 bases not matched to a gene. This CDR3 region has 14 residues. CDR3 DNA sequence: TGCGCCAGCAGCGATACAGGGGGCACCACTGAAGCTTTCTTT. Translated: CASSDTGGTTEAFF.

The sample holds many counts of this clonotype. This rearrangement joins TRBV5-1 to TRBJ2-1; TRBD2 matches at 9 bases. The CDR3 runs 16 residues. Germline trimming cut 5 bases from V and 4 bases from J; bases unmatched to any gene: 10. The germline V gene has CDR1 SGHRS and CDR2 YFSETQ. CDR3 DNA: TGCGCCAGCAGAGACGGAGTAGCGGGAGCTTACAATGAGCAGTTCTTC. This codes for CASRDGVAGAYNEQFF.

In this sample, this clonotype turned up many times. This chain connects TRBV6-5 to TRBJ2-2; TRBD1 aligns across 8 bases. Germline lookup yields CDR1 MNHEY and CDR2 SVGAGI. This CDR3 comprises 15 residues. Losses at the gene ends were 6 bases for V and 5 bases for J; bases not matched to a gene: 8. CDR3 bases: TGTGCCAGCAGGGGTGACAGGGGTTGGACCGGGGAGCTGTTTTTT. Translation gives CASRGDRGWTGELFF.

This clonotype was observed many times. CDR3 DNA: TGCGCCAGCAGCTTGGAATGGACTAGCGGGTTAGAGACCCAGTACTTC. As protein: CASSLEWTSGLETQYF. This chain uses TRBV5-1 with TRBJ2-5; 11 positions agree with TRBD2. Per germline, CDR1 SGHRS and CDR2 YFSETQ. Losses at the gene ends were 0 bases for V and 4 bases for J; bases not matched to a gene: 5. The CDR3 consists of 16 residues.

This clonotype was recorded at least ten times. The chain links TRBV29-1 to TRBJ1-2; the D is unclear. Germline V gene sequence: CDR1 SQVTM, CDR2 ANQGSEA. The CDR3 length is 12 residues. Trimming removed 4 bases from V and 8 bases from J, with 14 bases in between. The CDR3 DNA reads TGCAGCGTTGGAGGAAGGGTTGAGGGCTACACCTTC. Translating it yields CSVGGRVEGYTF.

The table lists this clonotype with many counts. The chain is built from TRBV20-1 and TRBJ2-3, with 10 bases aligning to TRBD2. The CDR3 is 14 amino acids. Germline V gene lookup returns CDR1 DFQATT and CDR2 SNEGSKA (reference sequence). Unmatched junction bases numbered 9, after V lost 8 bases and J lost 4 bases. The CDR3 sequence: CSTHLAGVADTQYF. The DNA for the CDR3 is TGCAGTACTCACCTAGCGGGAGTCGCAGATACGCAGTATTTT.

This clonotype occurred many times. Here the CDR3 reads CASSPGAVPGIQPQHF. The CDR3 DNA reads as TGTGCCAGCAGCCCAGGCGCGGTTCCGGGGATTCAGCCCCAGCATTTT. The rearrangement joins TRBV7-8 to TRBJ1-5; D not resolved. V was trimmed by 5 bases and J by 6 bases, leaving 20 bases between them. This CDR3 spans 16 amino acids. CDR1 and CDR2 (germline): SGHVS, FQNEAQ.

The rearrangement uses TRBV5-1 and TRBJ2-1; D remains ambiguous. The ends were cut back, 0 bases at V and 0 bases at J, with 7 bases in the middle. The CDR3 totals 15 residues. CDR1 and CDR2 from the germline V gene are SGHRS and YFSETQ. CDR3 bases: TGCGCCAGCAGCTTGGTAGGGTGCTCCTACAATGAGCAGTTCTTC. Translated, it gives CASSLVGCSYNEQFF.

At least ten counts were recorded for this clonotype. The chain employs TRBV18 and TRBJ1-5, with a weak D call TRBD1 (6 bases). This CDR3 region has 14 residues. CDR1 and CDR2 from the germline V gene are KGHSH and LQKENI. Trimming removed 6 bases at V and 3 bases at J, with 12 bases between. CDR3 sequence: CASSRGQTNQPQHF. CDR3 in DNA: TGTGCCAGCTCCCGGGGACAAACCAATCAGCCCCAGCATTTT.

The chain carries TRBV7-3 and TRBJ2-6, with D perhaps being TRBD1 or TRBD2 (6 bases each). The germline V gene encodes CDR1 SGHTA and CDR2 FQGTGA. The CDR3 has 16 amino acids. Trimming removed 5 bases from V and 3 bases from J, with 14 bases in between. The CDR3 bases are TGTGCCAGCAGCCCGGGTGGGGGGCTTGGGGCCAACGTCCTGACTTTC. Encoded protein: CASSPGGGLGANVLTF.

This clonotype was seen repeatedly, ten times or more. The gene calls are TRBV5-1 and TRBJ2-1, with 7 bases identical to TRBD1. The germline V gene has CDR1 SGHRS and CDR2 YFSETQ. The CDR3 is made up of 15 amino acids. V trimming: 1 base; J trimming: 4 bases; junction bases outside the gene matches: 5. The DNA of the CDR3 is TGCGCCAGCAGCTTGTTGGGGACAGATTACAATGAGCAGTTCTTC. Protein sequence: CASSLLGTDYNEQFF.

This sequence joins TRBV7-2 and TRBJ2-3; D unclear. This CDR3 comprises 14 residues. V gave up 3 bases and J gave up 3 bases, with 10 bases separating them. From germline, CDR1 is SGHTA and CDR2 FQGNSA. CDR3 DNA sequence: TGTGCCAGCAGCTTTTACGGCAGGACAGATACGCAGTATTTT. Protein: CASSFYGRTDTQYF.

The CDR3 spells CASTSGASYEQYF. CDR3 coding DNA: TGTGCCAGCACGTCGGGAGCCTCCTACGAGCAGTACTTC. This chain links TRBV28 with TRBJ2-7, with D tentatively TRBD2 (6 bases). CDR1 MDHEN and CDR2 SYDVKM come from the germline V gene. This CDR3 is 13 amino acids long. Trimming took 7 bases from V and 0 from J, leaving 10 bases between them.

This clonotype came up many times. The chain combines TRBV27 with TRBJ2-7, with 9 bases matching TRBD2. CDR1 MNHEY and CDR2 SMNVEV come from the germline V gene (reference sequence). The CDR3 has 15 residues. Trimming at V came to 3 bases and at J to 1 base, leaving 4 bases not matched to a gene. In nucleotides, the CDR3 is TGTGCCAGCAGTTTTCTAGCGGGACAGTCCTACGAGCAGTACTTC. Protein product: CASSFLAGQSYEQYF.